The 15 T cell receptor beta chains in this list originate from one sample, sequenced in a study of cytomegalovirus exposure and HLA in healthy donors. 60 Vbeta and 13 Jbeta primers were used in PCR. Generated by immunoSEQ multiplex PCR, the TCRdb table keeps only in-frame clones and is missing some. In total, the table holds tens of thousands of clones. Source material: PBMCs. The receptors were sampled from a woman aged 40-49 years in good health and CMV-seronegative.

V gene TRBV7-9 combines with J gene TRBJ1-1, with unresolved D. The length of the CDR3 is 12 residues. V was clipped by 1 base and J by 6 bases, with 6 bases between them. The germline V gene encodes CDR1 SEHNR and CDR2 FQNEAQ (reference sequence). CDR3 protein: CASSLGAAEAFF. The CDR3 nucleotides read TGTGCCAGCAGCTTAGGGGCAGCTGAAGCTTTCTTT.

On this clone: Other DNA sequences in this sample translate to the same CDR3. The rearrangement links TRBV18 to TRBJ1-1; 11 bases map to TRBD1. The CDR3 is made up of 15 amino acids. The germline V gene encodes CDR1 KGHSH and CDR2 LQKENI. V lost 2 bases to trimming and J lost 5 bases; unmatched junction nucleotides: 4. CDR3 in amino acids: CASSPGQGAGTEAFF. CDR3 sequence (DNA): TGTGCCAGCTCACCAGGACAGGGGGCAGGTACTGAAGCTTTCTTT.

The chain links TRBV7-9 to TRBJ2-1; TRBD2 matches at 10 bases. Germline CDR1 is SEHNR and CDR2 is FQNEAQ (reference sequence). Trimming removed 2 bases from V and 8 bases from J; junction bases left unmatched: 6. The CDR3 extends over 15 amino acids. In DNA form, the CDR3 reads TGTGCCAGCAGCTTAATCCCTAGCGGGAGCGATGAGCAGTTCTTC. Translation gives CASSLIPSGSDEQFF.

This chain links TRBV5-5 with TRBJ2-7; perhaps TRBD2 as D (5 bases). V was clipped by 6 bases and J by 3 bases, with 16 bases between them. The CDR3 consists of 14 residues. Germline loops: CDR1 SGHKS, CDR2 YYEKEE (reference sequence). The CDR3 coding sequence is TGTGCCAGCAACCCGCGGGCGGATTTCTACGAGCAGTACTTC. Amino acid sequence: CASNPRADFYEQYF. Supplemented by reference TRBV5-5 and TRBJ2-7, the full variable domain reads DAGVTQSPTHLIKTRGQQVTLRCSPISGHKSVSWYQQVLGQGPQFIFQYYEKEERGRGNFPDRFSARQFPNYSSELNVNALLLGDSALYLCASNPRADFYEQYFGPGTRLTVT.

The V and J genes are TRBV28 and TRBJ1-2; D possibly corresponds to TRBD1 (5 bases). V lost 5 bases to trimming and J lost 4 bases, with 11 bases between them. Per germline, CDR1 MDHEN and CDR2 SYDVKM. The CDR3 runs to 13 residues. In DNA, the CDR3 is TGTGCCAGCAGTCCTGGGGCAGTCTATGGCTACACCTTC. Encoded protein: CASSPGAVYGYTF.

The V and J genes are TRBV5-6 and TRBJ1-4; D unresolved. This CDR3 spans 12 amino acids. V dropped 4 bases and J dropped 8 bases, with 9 bases sitting between them. The germline V gene has CDR1 SGHDT and CDR2 YYEEEE. The CDR3 coding sequence is TGTGCCAGCAGCCCCCGGGGAGAAAAACTGTTTTTT. Protein sequence: CASSPRGEKLFF.

V is TRBV6-1 and J is TRBJ2-5; maybe TRBD1 (6 bases). Germline CDR1 reads MNHNS; CDR2 reads SASEGT. The V and J ends lost 7 bases and 7 bases respectively, with 19 bases between them. The CDR3 is made up of 14 amino acids. The CDR3 loop is CASKEATGVGTQYF. DNA of the CDR3: TGTGCCAGCAAAGAAGCGACAGGAGTAGGGACCCAGTACTTC.

The V call is TRBV28, the J call TRBJ2-7; 8 bases match TRBD2. V gave up 3 bases and J gave up 5 bases; unmatched junction bases: 15. The CDR3 extends over 17 amino acids. The germline CDR1 and CDR2 sequences are MDHEN and SYDVKM. For the CDR3, the DNA is TGTGCCAGCAGTTTCTTCGTTCGCGCGGGGGGCGGCGACGAGCAGTACTTC. Translating it yields CASSFFVRAGGGDEQYF. The full variable domain, in which reference TRBV28 and TRBJ2-7 provide the parts outside the CDR3, is DVKVTQSSRYLVKRTGEKVFLECVQDMDHENMFWYRQDPGLGLRLIYFSYDVKMKEKGDIPEGYSVSREKKERFSLILESASTNQTSMYLCASSFFVRAGGGDEQYFGPGTRLTVT.

The chain carries TRBV5-4 and TRBJ1-2; TRBD1 might be the D (6 bases). Trimming removed 0 bases from V and 8 bases from J, with 11 bases in between. The CDR3 runs 13 residues. Germline CDR1 and CDR2: SGHNT and YYREEE (reference sequence). CDR3 region: CASSLEGVRGYTF. The CDR3 nucleotides read TGTGCCAGCAGCTTGGAGGGGGTAAGAGGCTACACCTTC.

This chain joins TRBV2 and TRBJ2-7; 13 nucleotides align to TRBD2. Looked up from germline, CDR1 is SNHLY and CDR2 is FYNNEI. CDR3 length: 14 amino acids. V was pared by 4 bases and J by 7 bases, with 4 bases of the junction left unmatched. The CDR3 region has the DNA TGTGCCAGCAGTGGACTAGCGGGAGGTAGAGAGCAGTACTTC. Translation: CASSGLAGGREQYF.

This chain joins TRBV19 and TRBJ1-5; TRBD1 matches at 7 bases. With V trimmed by 5 bases and J by 4 bases, 5 bases remained unmatched. The CDR3 spans 14 residues. Germline CDR1 LNHDA, CDR2 SQIVND (reference sequence). DNA of the CDR3: TGTGCCAGTAGTTCGGGGGACAGAAATCAGCCCCAGCATTTT. Translated: CASSSGDRNQPQHF.

The chain has TRBV13 and TRBJ2-7, with TRBD2 matching 10 bases. This CDR3 comprises 15 residues. Trimming removed 5 bases from V and 1 base from J; junction bases left unmatched: 5. From germline, CDR1 is PRHDT and CDR2 FYEKMQ (reference sequence). Written as DNA, the CDR3 is TGTGCCAGCAGCAATCTAGCGGGGGCGTCCTACGAGCAGTACTTC. This translates into CASSNLAGASYEQYF. The full variable domain, in which reference TRBV13 and TRBJ2-7 provide the parts outside the CDR3, is AAGVIQSPRHLIKEKRETATLKCYPIPRHDTVYWYQQGPGQDPQFLISFYEKMQSDKGSIPDRFSAQQFSDYHSELNMSSLELGDSALYFCASSNLAGASYEQYFGPGTRLTVT.

The rearrangement uses TRBV6-5 and TRBJ1-2, with 8 bases that match TRBD1. Germline V gene sequence: CDR1 MNHEY, CDR2 SVGAGI. V shed 6 bases and J 4 bases; nucleotides not matched to a gene: 7. CDR3 length: 14 amino acids. Here the CDR3 DNA reads TGTGCCAGCAGCTTGACAGGGGAGGTCTATGGCTACACCTTC. Encoded protein: CASSLTGEVYGYTF.

The CDR3 sequence: CASSYFPRAVDSPLHF. The CDR3 DNA sequence: TGTGCCAGCAGTTACTTTCCCAGGGCTGTAGATTCACCCCTCCACTTT. V is TRBV6-5 and J is TRBJ1-6; TRBD1 is a possible D gene (5 bases). The CDR3 runs 16 residues. Trimming pared 1 base from V and 8 bases from J, leaving 15 bases between. Germline-derived CDR1 and CDR2 are MNHEY and SVGAGI.

The chain uses TRBV27 and TRBJ2-7, with D possibly TRBD1 on 6 matching bases. With 6 bases removed from V and 0 bases from J, the gap between germline ends came to 12 bases. The germline CDR1 and CDR2 sequences are MNHEY and SMNVEV (reference sequence). The CDR3 contains 14 residues. The CDR3 protein is CASRRQGSSYEQYF. The CDR3 DNA sequence: TGTGCCAGCAGACGGCAGGGGTCCTCCTACGAGCAGTACTTC.